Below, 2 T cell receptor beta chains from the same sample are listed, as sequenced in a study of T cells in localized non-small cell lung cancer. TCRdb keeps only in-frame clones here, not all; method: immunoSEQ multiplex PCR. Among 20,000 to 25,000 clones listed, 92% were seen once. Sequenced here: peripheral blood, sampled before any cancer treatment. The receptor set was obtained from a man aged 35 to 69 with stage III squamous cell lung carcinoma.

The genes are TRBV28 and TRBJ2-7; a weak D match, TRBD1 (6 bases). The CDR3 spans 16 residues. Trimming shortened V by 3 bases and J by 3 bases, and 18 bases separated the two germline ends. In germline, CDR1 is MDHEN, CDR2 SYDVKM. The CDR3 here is CASSFPGGGGSYEQYF. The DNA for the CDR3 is TGTGCCAGCAGTTTCCCTGGGGGCGGAGGCAGCTACGAGCAGTACTTC.

CDR3 nucleotides: TGTGCCAGCAGCTACGACGGGACCGGGGAGCTGTTTTTT. It translates to CASSYDGTGELFF. V is TRBV7-2 and J is TRBJ2-2, with D uncertain. This CDR3 has 13 residues. Germline loops: CDR1 SGHTA, CDR2 FQGNSA. Deletions cut 4 bases from V and 5 bases from J, with 8 bases between.